One sample yielded the 29 T cell receptor beta chains listed below, sequenced in a study of blood T cell repertoires in COVID-19. Assay: immunoSEQ multiplex PCR; the TCRdb copy retains only in-frame clones and omits some. Of about 270,000 clones in the sample, less than 90% were seen once. Sequencing was performed on PBMCs or T cells enriched from blood (not recorded which). These receptors all come from a woman aged 50 to 60 who had recovered from COVID-19.

V and J are TRBV7-8 and TRBJ1-3; weak D call: TRBD1 (5 bases). Trimming left V 6 bases short and J 4 bases short, with 16 bases between. The CDR3 is made up of 15 amino acids. The germline V gene encodes CDR1 SGHVS and CDR2 FQNEAQ. CDR3 residues: CASREGGGGGNTIYF. CDR3 sequence (DNA): TGTGCCAGCAGGGAGGGTGGGGGAGGCGGAAACACCATATATTTT.

This sequence joins TRBV3-1 (or the pseudogene TRBV3-2) and TRBJ2-2, with D perhaps TRBD2 (5 bases). The ends were cut back, 4 bases at V and 0 bases at J, with 12 bases in the middle. The CDR3 contains 16 residues. CDR1 and CDR2 from the germline V gene are LGHDT and YNNKEL (reference sequence). Here the CDR3 reads CASSPQTITNTGELFF. In DNA form, the CDR3 reads TGTGCCAGCAGCCCCCAGACTATAACGAACACCGGGGAGCTGTTTTTT.

V gene TRBV6-5 combines with J gene TRBJ2-1; TRBD2 matches at 13 bases. CDR1 and CDR2 (germline): MNHEY, SVGAGI. J gave up 9 bases and V 6 bases, and 8 bases lay outside the gene matches. This CDR3 is 15 amino acids long. As DNA, the CDR3 is TGTGCCAGCAGCCAAACTAGCGGGGGGGGTTTTGAGCAGTTCTTC. Encoded protein: CASSQTSGGGFEQFF.

This clone came up once. This chain joins TRBV6-2 or TRBV6-3 and TRBJ1-5; no definite D call. The CDR3 is made up of 13 amino acids. Looked up from germline, CDR1 is MNHEY and CDR2 is SVGEGT. Trimming shortened V by 0 bases and J by 6 bases, and 6 bases separated the two germline ends. This CDR3 is CASSYSTFQPQHF. The CDR3 coding sequence is TGTGCCAGCAGTTACTCGACTTTTCAGCCCCAGCATTTT.

V usage is TRBV7-2 and J usage is TRBJ2-1; 7 bases align to TRBD1. The CDR3 is 14 amino acids. Germline V gene lookup returns CDR1 SGHTA and CDR2 FQGNSA. V trimming: 6 bases; J trimming: 6 bases; junction bases outside the gene matches: 8. For the CDR3, the DNA is TGTGCCAGCAGTTCTATGACAGGGCGCAATGAGCAGTTCTTC. This sequence encodes CASSSMTGRNEQFF.

V usage is TRBV5-1 and J usage is TRBJ1-1, with 7 nucleotides matching TRBD1. The CDR3 spans 13 residues. CDR1 is SGHRS, CDR2 YFSETQ, per germline. Trimming at V came to 5 bases and at J to 1 base, leaving 2 bases not matched to a gene. CDR3 nucleotide sequence: TGCGCCAGCAGGGGACAGCCGAACACTGAAGCTTTCTTT. It yields the protein CASRGQPNTEAFF.

This rearrangement joins TRBV28 to TRBJ1-2; possible D gene TRBD1, 5 bases. Germline V gene lookup returns CDR1 MDHEN and CDR2 SYDVKM. Deletions cut 6 bases from V and 1 base from J, with 18 bases between. The CDR3 has 16 amino acids. CDR3 sequence reads: CASSPWSGSNNYGYTF. Written as DNA, the CDR3 is TGTGCCAGCAGCCCTTGGTCAGGGTCAAATAACTATGGCTACACCTTC.

J is TRBJ2-3 and V is TRBV4-3, with TRBD2 matching 9 bases. V was clipped by 1 base and J by 6 bases; unmatched bases: 8. The CDR3 is 16 amino acids. The germline V gene encodes CDR1 LGHNA and CDR2 YSLEER. The DNA for the CDR3 is TGCGCCAGCAGCCAAGCCCCCGGGACTAGCAGGGATACGCAGTATTTT. It is translated as CASSQAPGTSRDTQYF.

The DNA for the CDR3 is TGTGCCAGCAGCTCATCCCTACTAGCGGGGACCTCCTACGAGCAGTACTTC. It specifies CASSSSLLAGTSYEQYF. The V and J genes are TRBV5-4 and TRBJ2-7, with TRBD2 identical over 10 bases. Trimming took 3 bases from V and 0 from J; bases not matched to a gene: 9. The CDR3 runs 17 residues. The germline V gene encodes CDR1 SGHNT and CDR2 YYREEE (reference sequence).

The rearrangement uses TRBV19 and TRBJ1-5; TRBD1 is a possible D gene (6 bases). Germline V gives CDR1 LNHDA, CDR2 SQIVND (reference sequence). The V end lost 3 bases, the J end lost 10 bases, and 19 bases lay between the germline ends. The CDR3 spans 15 residues. The CDR3 is CASSMDSFSRDPQHF. The CDR3 DNA is TGTGCCAGTAGTATGGACAGCTTTTCTAGAGATCCCCAGCATTTT.

The chain recombines TRBV18 with TRBJ1-4; D possibly corresponds to TRBD1 (6 bases). V dropped 8 bases and J dropped 7 bases, with 14 bases sitting between them. CDR3 length: 13 amino acids. Germline lookup yields CDR1 KGHSH and CDR2 LQKENI. CDR3 nucleotides: TGTGCCAGCGCCCGGGACAATGGTGAAAAACTGTTTTTT. Its translation: CASARDNGEKLFF.

V and J are TRBV7-9 and TRBJ1-1; D ambiguous. From germline, CDR1 is SEHNR and CDR2 FQNEAQ (reference sequence). V gave up 4 bases and J gave up 0 bases, with 6 bases separating them. The CDR3 length is 13 residues. The DNA for the CDR3 is TGTGCCAGCAGCTCCGACATGAACACTGAAGCTTTCTTT. Its translation is CASSSDMNTEAFF.

The rearrangement joins TRBV29-1 to TRBJ2-2, with a possible D match to TRBD2 (5 bases). Germline assignment: CDR1 SQVTM and CDR2 ANQGSEA. Trimming cost V 4 bases and J 3 bases, with 6 bases left between them. The CDR3 contains 12 residues. The CDR3 DNA is TGCAGCGTTGGGACTGACACCGGGGAGCTGTTTTTT. This codes for CSVGTDTGELFF.

The V call is TRBV4-3, the J call TRBJ1-4, with D maybe TRBD1 (5 bases). V lost 4 bases, J lost 5 bases, and 14 bases lay in between. The CDR3 covers 15 residues. Germline V gene data show CDR1 as LGHNA and CDR2 as YSLEER. CDR3 DNA sequence: TGCGCCAGCAGCCGAACAGACAGTGAGAATGAAAAACTGTTTTTT. Translation: CASSRTDSENEKLFF.

V and J are TRBV3-1 (or the pseudogene TRBV3-2) and TRBJ2-7; 8 bases are a match to TRBD2. CDR1 LGHDT and CDR2 YNNKEL come from the germline V gene (reference sequence). V lost 3 bases to trimming and J lost 6 bases; unmatched junction nucleotides: 4. This CDR3 is built from 13 residues. The CDR3 spells CASSQASGFEQYF. CDR3 nucleotides: TGTGCCAGCAGCCAGGCTAGCGGGTTCGAGCAGTACTTC.

This clone occurred once. This sequence joins TRBV4-2 and TRBJ2-1; 8 bases align to TRBD2. V was pared by 3 bases and J by 0 bases, with 7 bases of the junction left unmatched. Looked up from germline, CDR1 is LGHNA and CDR2 is YNFKEQ. CDR3 size: 17 residues. CDR3 sequence: CASSHGPSGFSYNEQFF. Written as DNA, the CDR3 is TGTGCCAGCAGCCATGGACCTAGCGGGTTCTCCTACAATGAGCAGTTCTTC.

This clone appeared a few times. The V gene is TRBV28, the J gene TRBJ1-5; the match to TRBD1 covers 7 bases. J gave up 3 bases and V 1 base, and 6 bases lay outside the gene matches. CDR3 length equals 16 residues. In germline, CDR1 is MDHEN, CDR2 SYDVKM. CDR3 protein: CASSLSLTGNNQPQHF. The CDR3 DNA reads as TGTGCCAGCAGTTTATCCTTGACAGGGAACAATCAGCCCCAGCATTTT. Using reference TRBV28 and TRBJ1-5 for the parts outside the CDR3, the full variable domain is DVKVTQSSRYLVKRTGEKVFLECVQDMDHENMFWYRQDPGLGLRLIYFSYDVKMKEKGDIPEGYSVSREKKERFSLILESASTNQTSMYLCASSLSLTGNNQPQHFGDGTRLSIL.

V gene TRBV6-5 combines with J gene TRBJ2-1; TRBD2 aligns across 11 bases. Germline CDR1 reads MNHEY; CDR2 reads SVGAGI. CDR3 length: 14 amino acids. J lost 9 bases, V lost 8 bases, and 9 bases had no gene match. The CDR3 sequence is CASATSGSRFEQFF. The CDR3 DNA is TGTGCCAGCGCAACTAGCGGGAGTCGTTTTGAGCAGTTCTTC.

The rearrangement links TRBV3-1 (or the pseudogene TRBV3-2) to TRBJ2-5, with a weak D call TRBD1 (5 bases). The V end lost 8 bases, the J end lost 7 bases, and 8 bases lay between the germline ends. In germline, CDR1 is LGHDT, CDR2 YNNKEL (reference sequence). This CDR3 has 10 amino acids. CDR3 nucleotide sequence: TGTGCCAGCTCGCAGGGGACCCAGTACTTC. Translation: CASSQGTQYF.

V gene TRBV28 combines with J gene TRBJ2-7, with D possibly matching TRBD1 (5 bases). The germline V and J ends were trimmed by 6 bases and 4 bases, with 10 bases remaining between them. CDR1 and CDR2 (germline): MDHEN, SYDVKM. This CDR3 has 12 residues. Written as DNA, the CDR3 is TGTGCCAGCAGGGACACAATATACGAGCAGTACTTC. It codes for CASRDTIYEQYF.

The chain carries TRBV15 and TRBJ1-3; the match to TRBD1 covers 9 bases. The V segment lost 1 base and the J segment 3 bases; nucleotides outside the gene matches: 4. The CDR3 loop spans 16 amino acids. CDR1 is LNHNV, CDR2 YYDKDF, per germline (reference sequence). The CDR3 here is CATSRGTGGYGNTIYF. The CDR3 DNA sequence: TGTGCCACCAGCAGAGGTACAGGGGGCTATGGAAACACCATATATTTT. Based on the CDR3 plus reference TRBV15 and TRBJ1-3, the full variable domain is DAMVIQNPRYQVTQFGKPVTLSCSQTLNHNVMYWYQQKSSQAPKLLFHYYDKDFNNEADTPDNFQSRRPNTSFCFLDIRSPGLGDTAMYLCATSRGTGGYGNTIYFGEGSWLTVV.

A remark on this clone: This same CDR3 is encoded by further DNA sequences in the sample. CDR3 nucleotide sequence: TGTGCCAGCAGCGGCGGGGGCCAAGAGACCCAGTACTTC. Its protein product is CASSGGGQETQYF. The chain recombines TRBV9 with TRBJ2-5; 7 bases agree with TRBD2. The germline V gene encodes CDR1 SGDLS and CDR2 YYNGEE. The CDR3 is made up of 13 amino acids. Trimming cost V 3 bases and J 1 base; bases outside gene matches: 0.

The chain has TRBV30 and TRBJ2-2; 7 bases line up with TRBD2. The CDR3 has 15 residues. Looked up from germline, CDR1 is GTSNPN and CDR2 is SVGIG (reference sequence). Trimming cost V 3 bases and J 4 bases; bases outside gene matches: 8. The DNA for the CDR3 is TGTGCCTGGAGCGGGGTGAGCGGGACCACCGGGGAGCTGTTTTTT. Translated: CAWSGVSGTTGELFF.

This chain connects TRBV29-1 to TRBJ2-1, with 11 bases aligning to TRBD1. CDR1 and CDR2 (germline): SQVTM, ANQGSEA. The CDR3 runs to 14 residues. V lost 4 bases to trimming and J lost 8 bases; unmatched junction nucleotides: 7. DNA for the CDR3: TGCAGCGTTGGGAACCGGGACAGGGGGGATGAGCAGTTCTTC. Translating gives CSVGNRDRGDEQFF.

V is TRBV4-1 and J is TRBJ2-1; D is perhaps TRBD2 (5 bases). The CDR3 totals 12 residues. Trimming shortened V by 1 base and J by 15 bases, and 13 bases separated the two germline ends. Germline values: CDR1 MGHRA, CDR2 YSYEKL. The CDR3, as DNA: TGCGCCAGCAGCCAAGGGCCGACGGGAAGGTTCTTC. This encodes CASSQGPTGRFF.

This chain uses TRBV19 with TRBJ1-5, with D maybe TRBD1 (5 bases). CDR1 is LNHDA and CDR2 is SQIVND in the germline V gene (reference sequence). Deletions cut 3 bases from V and 3 bases from J, with 12 bases between. CDR3 length: 15 amino acids. CDR3 DNA sequence: TGTGCCAGTAGTATTGGGGCGGGGGACAATCAGCCCCAGCATTTT. It specifies CASSIGAGDNQPQHF.

The count of this clone is one. The chain joins TRBV28 to TRBJ2-7; D remains ambiguous. Germline loops: CDR1 MDHEN, CDR2 SYDVKM. The CDR3 is 11 residues long. Trimming stripped 6 bases from V and 5 bases from J, with 8 bases between. The CDR3 nucleotides are TGTGCCAGCAGCACGAGAAACGAGCAGTACTTC. Translating gives CASSTRNEQYF.

The chain uses TRBV6-5 and TRBJ1-5; 11 nucleotides line up with TRBD1. V shed 6 bases and J 6 bases; nucleotides not matched to a gene: 4. Germline CDR1 MNHEY, CDR2 SVGAGI. The CDR3 contains 14 residues. The CDR3 DNA follows: TGTGCCAGCAGGGACAGGGGGCTAGGTCAGCCCCAGCATTTT. Translated, it gives CASRDRGLGQPQHF.

The rearrangement uses TRBV28 and TRBJ2-1, with 7 bases fitting TRBD1. CDR1 is MDHEN, CDR2 SYDVKM, per germline. CDR3 length: 14 amino acids. V was clipped by 3 bases and J by 6 bases; unmatched bases: 5. CDR3 nucleotides: TGTGCCAGCAGTTTTGACAGGGTTTCCAATGAGCAGTTCTTC. Its protein product is CASSFDRVSNEQFF.